This TCR beta chain emerged from a study of cytotoxic CD8 clonotypes in ibrutinib-treated CLL. Sequencing used immunoSEQ multiplex PCR; TCRdb keeps in-frame clones, though not all of them. The sample lists over 200,000 clones, about three quarters occurring once. Germline lookup yields CDR1 MNHNY and CDR2 SVGAGI (reference sequence). The ends were cut back, 6 bases at V and 1 base at J, with 10 bases in the middle. The CDR3 spans 14 residues. The TCR was taken from a human donor with chronic lymphocytic leukemia. J is TRBJ1-3 and V is TRBV6-6; D is perhaps TRBD1 (6 bases). Specimen: PBMCs, collected after 12 months of ibrutinib treatment. CDR3 sequence reads: CASRTGRSGNTIYF. The CDR3 coding sequence is TGTGCCAGCAGAACAGGGAGGTCTGGAAACACCATATATTTT.